This T cell receptor beta chain was sequenced during a study of blood T cell repertoires in COVID-19. The wider study: T cells, B-cell-depleted T cells, or PBMCs supplied cDNA or gDNA.

Sequenced by immunoSEQ multiplex PCR; TCRdb stores in-frame clones only, minus some. The data contain around 270,000 clones, 65% to 85% of them singletons. Germline V lookup: CDR1 SEHNR, CDR2 FQNEAQ (reference sequence). With V trimmed by 4 bases and J by 0 bases, 6 bases remained unmatched. CDR3 length equals 16 residues. Input material: peripheral blood. This sequence joins TRBV7-9 and TRBJ2-1, with 7 bases lining up with TRBD1. This receptor was taken from a woman between 40 and 55 years old who had recovered from COVID-19. CDR3 sequence: CASSYRRGTSYNEQFF. In DNA form, the CDR3 reads TGTGCCAGCAGCTACCGCAGGGGGACCTCCTACAATGAGCAGTTCTTC.